The sample holds many counts of the clone carrying this TCR beta chain. TCRdb called the reads again in MiXCR, with one record for every CDR3 protein. The table shows 150,000 to 200,000 distinct CDR3 sequences, with 9.5% occurring only once. After removal of 6 bases from V and 7 bases from J, the junction contained 11 bases not matched to a gene. Germline loops: CDR1 SGHTA, CDR2 FQGNSA. The CDR3 is made up of 15 amino acids. The data are from a study of T cell repertoires in cytomegalovirus infection. This clonotype was sampled from a human donor in good health (CMV status not recorded). Some clones in this sample may be carry-over from other donors' samples. The specimen was PBMCs. J is TRBJ2-1 and V is TRBV7-2; 8 nucleotides line up with TRBD2. CDR3 in amino acids: CASREATGLANEQFF. Written as DNA, the CDR3 is TGTGCCAGCAGAGAGGCCACCGGACTAGCAAATGAGCAGTTCTTC.